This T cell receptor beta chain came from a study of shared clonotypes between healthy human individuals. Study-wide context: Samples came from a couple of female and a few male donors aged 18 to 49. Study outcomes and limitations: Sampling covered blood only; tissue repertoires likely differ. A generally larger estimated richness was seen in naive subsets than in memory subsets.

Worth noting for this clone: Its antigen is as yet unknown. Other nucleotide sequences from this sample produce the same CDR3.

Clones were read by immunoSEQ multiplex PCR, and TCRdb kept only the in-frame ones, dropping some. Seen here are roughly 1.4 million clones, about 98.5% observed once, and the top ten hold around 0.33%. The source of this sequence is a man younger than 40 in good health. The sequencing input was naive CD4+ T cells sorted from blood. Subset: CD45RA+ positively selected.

The CDR3 here is CATSRDLGGETQYF. The CDR3 nucleotides are TGTGCCACCAGCAGAGATCTGGGGGGAGAGACCCAGTACTTC. The rearrangement uses TRBV15 and TRBJ2-5; D possibly corresponds to TRBD2 (6 bases). V lost 0 bases and J 4 bases, leaving 9 bases between the germline ends. The germline CDR1 and CDR2 sequences are LNHNV and YYDKDF (reference sequence). The CDR3 totals 14 residues.